Listed below are T cell receptor beta chains from one sample, sequenced in a study of blood T cell repertoires in COVID-19. Data came from immunoSEQ multiplex PCR; TCRdb stores just in-frame clones and leaves some out. This sample has fewer than 300,000 clones, with approximately 93% found just once. The sequencing input was peripheral blood. The receptors shown here come from a woman in her 30s with COVID-19, enrolled during active disease. CDR3s include the opening cysteine and the closing phenylalanine or tryptophan. The order of the fields is V gene, J gene, D gene, clone size, CDR3 protein, CDR3 DNA. D genes are given only for firm matches. Size is omitted from some rows. Given values are once, few, many or a class for expanded clones.

v_call: TRBV7-9
j_call: TRBJ1-1
d_call: -
clone_size: -
cdr3_aa: CASSLGATVNTEAFF
cdr3_nt: TGTGCCAGCAGCTTAGGGGCGACAGTGAACACTGAAGCTTTCTTT

v_call: TRBV7-3
j_call: TRBJ1-3
d_call: TRBD1
clone_size: -
cdr3_aa: CASSFGGGGGNTIYF
cdr3_nt: TGTGCCAGCAGCTTTGGTGGAGGGGGCGGAAACACCATATATTTT

v_call: TRBV10-3
j_call: TRBJ1-4
d_call: TRBD1
clone_size: -
cdr3_aa: CAISAETGYGEKLFF
cdr3_nt: TGTGCCATCAGTGCAGAGACAGGGTATGGTGAAAAACTGTTTTTT

v_call: TRBV3-1/TRBV3-2
j_call: TRBJ2-7
d_call: -
clone_size: -
cdr3_aa: CASSHGGNEQYF
cdr3_nt: TGTGCCAGCAGCCATGGGGGGAACGAGCAGTACTTC

v_call: TRBV7-9
j_call: TRBJ1-5
d_call: -
clone_size: -
cdr3_aa: CASSFSGEFEPQHF
cdr3_nt: TGTGCCAGCAGCTTTTCAGGGGAATTTGAGCCCCAGCATTTT

v_call: TRBV6-1
j_call: TRBJ2-7
d_call: TRBD2
clone_size: -
cdr3_aa: CASSSTSGSSYEQYF
cdr3_nt: TGTGCCAGCAGTTCTACTAGCGGCAGCTCCTACGAGCAGTACTTC

v_call: TRBV7-2
j_call: TRBJ2-3
d_call: -
clone_size: -
cdr3_aa: CASSLKAPEGTQYF
cdr3_nt: TGTGCCAGCAGCTTAAAAGCTCCCGAGGGTACGCAGTATTTT

v_call: TRBV28
j_call: TRBJ1-4
d_call: TRBD1
clone_size: -
cdr3_aa: CASSLFGTGGFNEKLFF
cdr3_nt: TGTGCCAGCAGTTTATTCGGGACAGGGGGTTTTAATGAAAAACTGTTTTTT

v_call: TRBV29-1
j_call: TRBJ1-1
d_call: TRBD1
clone_size: -
cdr3_aa: CSAGDRLNTEAFF
cdr3_nt: TGCAGCGCTGGGGACAGACTGAACACTGAAGCTTTCTTT

v_call: TRBV7-9
j_call: TRBJ1-4
d_call: -
clone_size: -
cdr3_aa: CASNRDGSNEKLFF
cdr3_nt: TGTGCCAGCAACCGGGACGGGAGTAATGAAAAACTGTTTTTT

v_call: TRBV9
j_call: TRBJ2-6
d_call: -
clone_size: -
cdr3_aa: CASSVGSGANVLTF
cdr3_nt: TGTGCCAGCAGCGTCGGGTCTGGGGCCAACGTCCTGACTTTC

v_call: TRBV10-3
j_call: TRBJ2-7
d_call: -
clone_size: -
cdr3_aa: CAIKGVNEQYF
cdr3_nt: TGTGCCATCAAGGGGGTCAACGAGCAGTACTTC

v_call: TRBV5-1
j_call: TRBJ2-7
d_call: TRBD1
clone_size: -
cdr3_aa: CASSKGTGRYEQYF
cdr3_nt: TGCGCCAGCAGCAAAGGGACAGGGAGGTACGAGCAGTACTTC

v_call: TRBV5-1
j_call: TRBJ2-3
d_call: TRBD2
clone_size: -
cdr3_aa: CASSLGAGSSTDTQYF
cdr3_nt: TGCGCCAGCAGCTTGGGAGCGGGATCCAGCACAGATACGCAGTATTTT

v_call: TRBV10-3
j_call: TRBJ1-3
d_call: TRBD1
clone_size: -
cdr3_aa: CAISEYRGSGNTIYF
cdr3_nt: TGTGCCATCAGTGAATACAGGGGGTCTGGAAACACCATATATTTT

v_call: TRBV19
j_call: TRBJ2-5
d_call: TRBD1
clone_size: once
cdr3_aa: CASSARQGSETQYF
cdr3_nt: TGTGCCAGTAGTGCCAGACAGGGGTCGGAGACCCAGTACTTC

v_call: TRBV19
j_call: TRBJ2-5
d_call: TRBD1
clone_size: -
cdr3_aa: CASSIGRQGQGETQYF
cdr3_nt: TGTGCCAGTAGTATAGGCCGACAGGGTCAGGGCGAGACCCAGTACTTC

v_call: TRBV5-1
j_call: TRBJ1-1
d_call: -
clone_size: once
cdr3_aa: CASSFGGMNTEAFF
cdr3_nt: TGCGCCAGCAGCTTTGGAGGGATGAACACTGAAGCTTTCTTT

v_call: TRBV12-3/TRBV12-4
j_call: TRBJ2-3
d_call: -
clone_size: -
cdr3_aa: CASSFSRDTQYF
cdr3_nt: TGTGCCAGCAGTTTTAGTCGGGATACGCAGTATTTT

v_call: TRBV28
j_call: TRBJ1-3
d_call: TRBD1
clone_size: -
cdr3_aa: CASWDRGNGNTIYF
cdr3_nt: TGTGCCAGCTGGGACAGGGGAAATGGAAACACCATATATTTT

v_call: TRBV7-9
j_call: TRBJ2-3
d_call: -
clone_size: -
cdr3_aa: CASSSDSGLRTDTQYF
cdr3_nt: TGTGCCAGCAGCTCGGACTCGGGACTCCGGACAGATACGCAGTATTTT

v_call: TRBV5-1
j_call: TRBJ1-4
d_call: -
clone_size: -
cdr3_aa: CASSLNGDEKLFF
cdr3_nt: TGCGCCAGCAGCTTGAACGGGGATGAAAAACTGTTTTTT

v_call: TRBV18
j_call: TRBJ1-3
d_call: -
clone_size: -
cdr3_aa: CASSPPNTSGNTIYF
cdr3_nt: TGTGCCAGCTCACCACCGAACACCTCTGGAAACACCATATATTTT

v_call: TRBV5-1
j_call: TRBJ2-5
d_call: -
clone_size: once
cdr3_aa: CASSSGSETQYF
cdr3_nt: TGCGCCAGCAGCTCAGGGTCCGAGACCCAGTACTTC

v_call: TRBV5-4
j_call: TRBJ1-1
d_call: -
clone_size: -
cdr3_aa: CASSLAGNEAFF
cdr3_nt: TGTGCCAGCAGCTTGGCGGGAAACGAAGCTTTCTTT

v_call: TRBV11-2
j_call: TRBJ2-4
d_call: -
clone_size: -
cdr3_aa: CASSLREKNIQYF
cdr3_nt: TGTGCCAGCAGCTTAAGGGAGAAAAACATTCAGTACTTC

v_call: TRBV28
j_call: TRBJ1-4
d_call: -
clone_size: -
cdr3_aa: CASSLIGATNEKLFF
cdr3_nt: TGTGCCAGCAGTTTAATCGGTGCAACTAATGAAAAACTGTTTTTT

v_call: TRBV19
j_call: TRBJ2-7
d_call: TRBD1
clone_size: -
cdr3_aa: CASSRQGNSYEQYF
cdr3_nt: TGTGCCAGTAGTCGACAGGGCAATTCCTACGAGCAGTACTTC

v_call: TRBV9
j_call: TRBJ2-2
d_call: -
clone_size: -
cdr3_aa: CASSVGTSSRSGELFF
cdr3_nt: TGTGCCAGCAGCGTAGGAACTAGTAGTAGGTCCGGGGAGCTGTTTTTT

v_call: TRBV29-1
j_call: TRBJ1-1
d_call: TRBD1
clone_size: -
cdr3_aa: CSVEGQGGTEAFF
cdr3_nt: TGCAGCGTTGAAGGACAGGGAGGAACTGAAGCTTTCTTT

v_call: TRBV5-4
j_call: TRBJ1-2
d_call: -
clone_size: -
cdr3_aa: CASSNDRDYYGYTF
cdr3_nt: TGTGCCAGCAGCAATGACCGGGACTACTATGGCTACACCTTC

v_call: TRBV30
j_call: TRBJ1-1
d_call: TRBD1
clone_size: -
cdr3_aa: CAWSGQGEAFF
cdr3_nt: TGTGCCTGGAGCGGACAGGGTGAAGCTTTCTTT

v_call: TRBV5-6
j_call: TRBJ2-1
d_call: -
clone_size: -
cdr3_aa: CASSFISYSGLSNNEQFF
cdr3_nt: TGTGCCAGCAGCTTCATATCCTACTCAGGGCTCTCGAACAATGAGCAGTTCTTC

v_call: TRBV3-1/TRBV3-2
j_call: TRBJ1-2
d_call: TRBD1
clone_size: -
cdr3_aa: CAVRTGVGYTF
cdr3_nt: TGTGCCGTTCGGACAGGGGTTGGCTACACCTTC

v_call: TRBV4-1
j_call: TRBJ2-7
d_call: TRBD2
clone_size: -
cdr3_aa: CASSQDSRLAGVEQYF
cdr3_nt: TGCGCCAGCAGCCAAGACTCTCGACTAGCGGGAGTCGAGCAGTACTTC

v_call: TRBV7-3
j_call: TRBJ2-1
d_call: -
clone_size: -
cdr3_aa: CASSLSGGVEQFF
cdr3_nt: TGTGCCAGCAGCTTATCAGGTGGCGTTGAGCAGTTCTTC

v_call: TRBV3-1/TRBV3-2
j_call: TRBJ2-7
d_call: TRBD2
clone_size: -
cdr3_aa: CASSGGTSGIHEQYF
cdr3_nt: TGTGCCAGCAGCGGCGGGACTAGCGGGATCCACGAGCAGTACTTC

v_call: TRBV19
j_call: TRBJ1-1
d_call: -
clone_size: -
cdr3_aa: CASRETARNTEAFF
cdr3_nt: TGTGCCAGTCGAGAGACAGCTCGGAACACTGAAGCTTTCTTT

v_call: TRBV5-1
j_call: TRBJ1-3
d_call: -
clone_size: -
cdr3_aa: CASSLGLTLTSGNTIYF
cdr3_nt: TGCGCCAGCAGCTTGGGACTTACTTTAACCTCTGGAAACACCATATATTTT

v_call: TRBV2
j_call: TRBJ2-7
d_call: -
clone_size: -
cdr3_aa: CASNRMGAGYEQYF
cdr3_nt: TGTGCCAGCAATAGGATGGGGGCGGGCTACGAGCAGTACTTC

v_call: TRBV7-2
j_call: TRBJ2-3
d_call: TRBD2
clone_size: -
cdr3_aa: CASSFSGSPTDTQYF
cdr3_nt: TGTGCCAGCAGCTTTAGCGGGAGCCCCACAGATACGCAGTATTTT

v_call: TRBV2
j_call: TRBJ1-6
d_call: TRBD1
clone_size: -
cdr3_aa: CASSAEGQINSPLHF
cdr3_nt: TGTGCCAGCAGTGCCGAGGGACAGATAAATTCACCCCTCCACTTT

v_call: TRBV3-1/TRBV3-2
j_call: TRBJ1-2
d_call: TRBD1
clone_size: -
cdr3_aa: CASSQKQGGLYGYTF
cdr3_nt: TGTGCCAGCAGCCAAAAACAGGGGGGGCTCTATGGCTACACCTTC

v_call: TRBV5-1
j_call: TRBJ1-1
d_call: TRBD1
clone_size: -
cdr3_aa: CASSQGTGLNTEAFF
cdr3_nt: TGCGCCAGCAGCCAGGGGACAGGGCTGAACACTGAAGCTTTCTTT

v_call: TRBV28
j_call: TRBJ1-4
d_call: TRBD1
clone_size: once
cdr3_aa: CASSSDRGRVTNEKLFF
cdr3_nt: TGTGCCAGCAGTTCGGACAGGGGGCGGGTGACTAATGAAAAACTGTTTTTT

v_call: TRBV5-4
j_call: TRBJ1-2
d_call: -
clone_size: -
cdr3_aa: CASSLGPTGPNYGYTF
cdr3_nt: TGTGCCAGCAGCTTGGGCCCGACAGGTCCCAACTATGGCTACACCTTC

v_call: TRBV24-1
j_call: TRBJ2-3
d_call: -
clone_size: -
cdr3_aa: CATSSRDIGTQYF
cdr3_nt: TGTGCCACCAGCTCCAGGGACATAGGGACGCAGTATTTT

v_call: TRBV18
j_call: TRBJ2-7
d_call: TRBD2
clone_size: -
cdr3_aa: CASSRTSGSYEQYF
cdr3_nt: TGTGCCAGCTCACGGACTAGCGGCTCCTACGAGCAGTACTTC

v_call: TRBV19
j_call: TRBJ2-1
d_call: TRBD1
clone_size: once
cdr3_aa: CASSIGGTGPYNEQFF
cdr3_nt: TGTGCCAGTAGTATAGGAGGGACAGGGCCCTACAATGAGCAGTTCTTC

v_call: TRBV28
j_call: TRBJ2-7
d_call: -
clone_size: -
cdr3_aa: CASSFPGRAYEQYF
cdr3_nt: TGTGCCAGCAGTTTTCCGGGCAGGGCCTACGAGCAGTACTTC

v_call: TRBV18
j_call: TRBJ2-3
d_call: TRBD1
clone_size: -
cdr3_aa: CASSTTGDADTQYF
cdr3_nt: TGTGCCAGCTCAACTACAGGGGACGCAGATACGCAGTATTTT

v_call: TRBV12-5
j_call: TRBJ2-2
d_call: TRBD1
clone_size: -
cdr3_aa: CASGADRVNTGELFF
cdr3_nt: TGTGCTAGTGGCGCTGACAGGGTGAACACCGGGGAGCTGTTTTTT

v_call: TRBV5-1
j_call: TRBJ1-1
d_call: TRBD1
clone_size: -
cdr3_aa: CASSTGQGAGMNTEAFF
cdr3_nt: TGCGCCAGCAGCACGGGACAGGGGGCTGGAATGAACACTGAAGCTTTCTTT

v_call: TRBV7-9
j_call: TRBJ2-1
d_call: TRBD2
clone_size: -
cdr3_aa: CASSLVTSGEQFF
cdr3_nt: TGTGCCAGCAGCTTAGTGACTAGCGGCGAGCAGTTCTTC